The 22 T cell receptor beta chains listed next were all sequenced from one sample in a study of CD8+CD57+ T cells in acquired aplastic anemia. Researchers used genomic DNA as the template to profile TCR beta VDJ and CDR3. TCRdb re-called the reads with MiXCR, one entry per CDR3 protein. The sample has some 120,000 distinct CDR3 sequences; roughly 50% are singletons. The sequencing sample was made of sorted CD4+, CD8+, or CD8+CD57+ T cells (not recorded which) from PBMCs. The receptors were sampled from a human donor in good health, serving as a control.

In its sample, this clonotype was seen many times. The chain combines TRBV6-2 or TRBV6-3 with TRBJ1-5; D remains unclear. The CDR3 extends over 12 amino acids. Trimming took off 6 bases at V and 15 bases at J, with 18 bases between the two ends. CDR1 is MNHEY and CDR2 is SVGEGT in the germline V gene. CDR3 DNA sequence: TGTGCCAGCAGATCCACACAGCCCATGGGGCATTTT. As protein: CASRSTQPMGHF.

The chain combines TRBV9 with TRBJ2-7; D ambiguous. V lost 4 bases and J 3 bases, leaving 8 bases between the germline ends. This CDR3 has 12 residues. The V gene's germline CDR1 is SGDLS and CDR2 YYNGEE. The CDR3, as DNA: TGTGCCAGCAGCTCTACCCGCTACGAGCAGTACTTC. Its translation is CASSSTRYEQYF.

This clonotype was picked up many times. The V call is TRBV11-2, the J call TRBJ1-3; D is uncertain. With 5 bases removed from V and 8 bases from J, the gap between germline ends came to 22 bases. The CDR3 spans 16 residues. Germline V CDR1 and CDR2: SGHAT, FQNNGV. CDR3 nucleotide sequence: TGTGCCAGCAGCACATCCCGGGCTAATCCGGATTACACCATATATTTT. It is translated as CASSTSRANPDYTIYF.

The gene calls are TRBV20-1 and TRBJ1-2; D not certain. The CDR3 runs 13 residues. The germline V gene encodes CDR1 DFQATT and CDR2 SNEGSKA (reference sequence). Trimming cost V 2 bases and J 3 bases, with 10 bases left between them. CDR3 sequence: CSARSREHYGYTF. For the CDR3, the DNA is TGCAGTGCTAGATCCCGGGAGCACTATGGCTACACCTTC.

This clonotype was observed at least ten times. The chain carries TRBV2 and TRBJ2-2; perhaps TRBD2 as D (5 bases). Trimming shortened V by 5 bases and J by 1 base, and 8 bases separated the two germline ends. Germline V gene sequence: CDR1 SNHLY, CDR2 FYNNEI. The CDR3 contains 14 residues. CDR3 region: CASSRTGNTGELFF. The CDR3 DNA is TGTGCCAGCAGTCGGACTGGGAACACCGGGGAGCTGTTTTTT.

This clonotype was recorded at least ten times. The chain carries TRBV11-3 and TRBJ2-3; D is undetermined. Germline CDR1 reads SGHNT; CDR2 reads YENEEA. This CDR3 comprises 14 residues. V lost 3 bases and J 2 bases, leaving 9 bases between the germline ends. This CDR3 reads CASSFLAATDTQYF. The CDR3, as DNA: TGTGCCAGCAGCTTCCTTGCGGCCACAGATACGCAGTATTTT.

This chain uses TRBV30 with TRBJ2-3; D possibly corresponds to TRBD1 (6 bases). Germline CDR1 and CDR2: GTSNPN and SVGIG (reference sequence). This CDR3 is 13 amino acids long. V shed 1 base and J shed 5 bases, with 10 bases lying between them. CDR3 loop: CAWSEGGVDTQYF. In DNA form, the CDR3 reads TGTGCCTGGAGTGAAGGGGGAGTAGATACGCAGTATTTT.

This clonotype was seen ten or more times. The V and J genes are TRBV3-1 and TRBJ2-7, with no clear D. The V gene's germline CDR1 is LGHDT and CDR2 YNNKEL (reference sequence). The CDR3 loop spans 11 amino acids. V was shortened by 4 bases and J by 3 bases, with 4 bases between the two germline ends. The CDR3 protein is CASSRRYEQYF. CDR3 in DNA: TGTGCCAGCAGCCGTCGCTACGAGCAGTACTTC.

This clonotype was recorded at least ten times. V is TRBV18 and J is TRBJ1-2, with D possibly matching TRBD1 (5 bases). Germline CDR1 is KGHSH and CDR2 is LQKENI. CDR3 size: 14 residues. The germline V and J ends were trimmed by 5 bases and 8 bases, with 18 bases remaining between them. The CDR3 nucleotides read TGTGCCAGCTCATCATCGACAGAGCTCAGGGGCTACACCTTC. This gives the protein CASSSSTELRGYTF.

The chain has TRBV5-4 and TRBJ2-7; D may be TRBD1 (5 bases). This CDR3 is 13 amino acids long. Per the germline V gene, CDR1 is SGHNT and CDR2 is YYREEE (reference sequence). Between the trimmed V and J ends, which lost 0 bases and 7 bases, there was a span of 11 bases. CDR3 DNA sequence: TGTGCCAGCAGCTTGGGGACATTGGGAGAGCAGTACTTC. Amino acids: CASSLGTLGEQYF. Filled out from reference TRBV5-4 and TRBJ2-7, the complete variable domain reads ETGVTQSPTHLIKTRGQQVTLRCSSQSGHNTVSWYQQALGQGPQFIFQYYREEENGRGNFPPRFSGLQFPNYSSELNVNALELDDSALYLCASSLGTLGEQYFGPGTRLTVT.

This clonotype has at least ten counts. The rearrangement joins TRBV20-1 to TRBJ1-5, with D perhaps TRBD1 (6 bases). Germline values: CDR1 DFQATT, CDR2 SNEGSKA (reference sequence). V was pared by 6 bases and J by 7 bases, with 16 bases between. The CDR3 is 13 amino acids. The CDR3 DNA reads TGCAGTGCGCGAGAACAGGGAGACCAGCCCCAGCATTTT. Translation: CSAREQGDQPQHF.

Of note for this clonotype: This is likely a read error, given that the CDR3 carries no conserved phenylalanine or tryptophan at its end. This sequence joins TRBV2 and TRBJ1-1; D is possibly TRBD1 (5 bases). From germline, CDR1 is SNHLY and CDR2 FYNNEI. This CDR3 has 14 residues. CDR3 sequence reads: CASRTGAANTEAFS. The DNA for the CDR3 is TGCGCCAGCAGAACCGGGGCGGCGAACACTGAAGCTTTCTCT.

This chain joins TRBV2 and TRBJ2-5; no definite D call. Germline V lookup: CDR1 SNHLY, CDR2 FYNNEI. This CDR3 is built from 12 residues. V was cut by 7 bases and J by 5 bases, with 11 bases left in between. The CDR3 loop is CASTDDGETQYF. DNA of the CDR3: TGTGCCAGCACGGACGACGGGGAGACCCAGTACTTC.

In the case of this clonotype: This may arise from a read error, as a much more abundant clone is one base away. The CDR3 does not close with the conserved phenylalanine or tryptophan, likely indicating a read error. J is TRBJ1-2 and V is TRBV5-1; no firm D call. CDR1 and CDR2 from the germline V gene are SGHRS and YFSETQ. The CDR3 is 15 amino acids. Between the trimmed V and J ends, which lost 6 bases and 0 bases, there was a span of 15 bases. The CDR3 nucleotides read TGCGCCAGCATCACTCAGCCCGGATCTAACTATGGCTACACCCTC. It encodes CASITQPGSNYGYTL.

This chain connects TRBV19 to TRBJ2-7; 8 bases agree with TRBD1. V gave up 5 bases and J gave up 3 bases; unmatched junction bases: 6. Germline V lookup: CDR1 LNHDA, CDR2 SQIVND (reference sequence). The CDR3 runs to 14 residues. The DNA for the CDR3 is TGTGCCAGTAGTGGGACAGGAACTTACTACGAGCAGTACTTC. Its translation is CASSGTGTYYEQYF.

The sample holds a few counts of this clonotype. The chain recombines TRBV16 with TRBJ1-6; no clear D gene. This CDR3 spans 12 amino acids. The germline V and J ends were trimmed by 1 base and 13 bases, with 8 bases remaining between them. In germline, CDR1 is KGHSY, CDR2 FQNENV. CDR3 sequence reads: CASSQLGSPLHF. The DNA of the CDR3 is TGTGCCAGCAGCCAATTGGGATCCCCCCTCCACTTT.

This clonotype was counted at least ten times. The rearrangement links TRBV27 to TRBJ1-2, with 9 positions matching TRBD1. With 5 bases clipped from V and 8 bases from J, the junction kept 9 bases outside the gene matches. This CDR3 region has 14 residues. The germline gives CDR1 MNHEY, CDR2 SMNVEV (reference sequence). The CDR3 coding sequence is TGTGCCAGCAGTCTCCGGGACAGGGTTGGCGGCTACACCTTC. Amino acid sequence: CASSLRDRVGGYTF.

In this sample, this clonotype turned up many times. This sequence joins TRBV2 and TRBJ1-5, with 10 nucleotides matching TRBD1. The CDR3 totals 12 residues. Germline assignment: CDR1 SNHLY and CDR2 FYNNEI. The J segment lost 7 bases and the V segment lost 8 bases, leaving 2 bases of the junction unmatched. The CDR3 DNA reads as TGTGCCAGCGGGACAGGGGCCCAGCCCCAGCATTTT. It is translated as CASGTGAQPQHF.

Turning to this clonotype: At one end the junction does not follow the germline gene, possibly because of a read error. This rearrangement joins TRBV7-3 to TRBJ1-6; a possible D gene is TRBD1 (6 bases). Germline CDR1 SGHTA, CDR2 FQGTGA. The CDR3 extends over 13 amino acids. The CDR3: CASRPQGHSPPHF. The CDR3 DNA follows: TGTGCCAGCAGACCGCAGGGGCATTCACCCCCCCACTTT.

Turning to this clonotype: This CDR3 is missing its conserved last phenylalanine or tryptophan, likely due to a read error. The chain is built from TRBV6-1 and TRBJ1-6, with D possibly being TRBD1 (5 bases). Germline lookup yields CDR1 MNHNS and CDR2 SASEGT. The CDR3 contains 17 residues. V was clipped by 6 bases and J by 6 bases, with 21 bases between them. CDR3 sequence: CASSLGARSPGNSPLHL. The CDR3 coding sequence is TGTGCCAGCAGCTTAGGGGCCAGATCACCCGGTAATTCACCCCTCCACCTT.

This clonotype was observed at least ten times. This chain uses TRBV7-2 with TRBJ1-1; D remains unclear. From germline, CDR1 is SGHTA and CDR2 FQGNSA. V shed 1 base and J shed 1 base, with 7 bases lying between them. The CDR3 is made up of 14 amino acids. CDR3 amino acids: CASSLVGRNTEAFF. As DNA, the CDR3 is TGTGCCAGCAGCTTAGTAGGTCGGAACACTGAAGCTTTCTTT.

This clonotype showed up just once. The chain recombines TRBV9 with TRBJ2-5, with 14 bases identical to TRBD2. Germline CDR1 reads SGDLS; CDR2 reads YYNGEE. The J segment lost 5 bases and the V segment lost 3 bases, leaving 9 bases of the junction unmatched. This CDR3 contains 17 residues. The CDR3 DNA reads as TGTGCCAGCAGCGGTGGAGAAAGGACTAGCGGGGGGGAGACCCAGTACTTC. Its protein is CASSGGERTSGGETQYF.